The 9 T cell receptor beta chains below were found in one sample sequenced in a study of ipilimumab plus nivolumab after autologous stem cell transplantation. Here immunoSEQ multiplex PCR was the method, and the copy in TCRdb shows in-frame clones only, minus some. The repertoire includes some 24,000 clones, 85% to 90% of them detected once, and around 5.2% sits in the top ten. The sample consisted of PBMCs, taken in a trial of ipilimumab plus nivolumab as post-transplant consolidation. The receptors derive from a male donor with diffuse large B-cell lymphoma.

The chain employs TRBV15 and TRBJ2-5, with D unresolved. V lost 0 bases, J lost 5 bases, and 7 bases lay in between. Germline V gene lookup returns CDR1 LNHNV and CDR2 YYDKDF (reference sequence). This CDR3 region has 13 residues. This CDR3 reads CATSRENFETQYF. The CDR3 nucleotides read TGTGCCACCAGCAGAGAGAACTTCGAGACCCAGTACTTC. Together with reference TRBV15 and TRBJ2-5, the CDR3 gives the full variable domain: DAMVIQNPRYQVTQFGKPVTLSCSQTLNHNVMYWYQQKSSQAPKLLFHYYDKDFNNEADTPDNFQSRRPNTSFCFLDIRSPGLGDTAMYLCATSRENFETQYFGPGTRLLVL.

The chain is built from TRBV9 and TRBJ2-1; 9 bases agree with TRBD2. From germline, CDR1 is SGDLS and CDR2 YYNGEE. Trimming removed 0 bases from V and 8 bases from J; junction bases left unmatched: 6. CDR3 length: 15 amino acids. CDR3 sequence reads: CASSVALAGPYEQFF. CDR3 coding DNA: TGTGCCAGCAGCGTAGCCCTAGCGGGGCCCTATGAGCAGTTCTTC.

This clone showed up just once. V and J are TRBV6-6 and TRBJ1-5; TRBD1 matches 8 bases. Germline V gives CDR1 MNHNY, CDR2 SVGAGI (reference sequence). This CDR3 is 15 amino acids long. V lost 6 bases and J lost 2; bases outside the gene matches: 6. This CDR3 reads CASRPQGVGNQPQHF. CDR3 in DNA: TGTGCCAGCAGGCCACAGGGGGTTGGCAATCAGCCCCAGCATTTT.

Here the CDR3 DNA reads TGTGCCAGTAGTCAAACTACAGGGGGCGAAGCTTTCTTT. Its protein product is CASSQTTGGEAFF. The chain recombines TRBV19 with TRBJ1-1; 9 bases map to TRBD1. J was trimmed by 8 bases and V by 5 bases; bases with no gene match: 6. Germline-derived CDR1 and CDR2 are LNHDA and SQIVND (reference sequence). The CDR3 totals 13 residues.

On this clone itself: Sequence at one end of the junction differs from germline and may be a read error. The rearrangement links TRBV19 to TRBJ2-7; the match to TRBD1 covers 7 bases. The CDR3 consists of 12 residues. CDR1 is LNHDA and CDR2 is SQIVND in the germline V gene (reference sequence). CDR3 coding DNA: TGTGCCAGTCGGGACAGTTTCTTACATCCTTCCTTC. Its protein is CASRDSFLHPSF.

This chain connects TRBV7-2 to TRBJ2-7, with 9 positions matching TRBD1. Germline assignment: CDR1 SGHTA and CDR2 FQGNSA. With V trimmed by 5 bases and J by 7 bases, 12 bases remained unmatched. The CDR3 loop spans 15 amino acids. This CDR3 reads CASSTRQGGGREQYF. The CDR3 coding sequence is TGTGCCAGCAGCACCAGACAGGGGGGCGGTCGGGAGCAGTACTTC.

The CDR3 here is CASSYSSAYNEQFF. The CDR3 nucleotides are TGTGCCAGCAGTTACTCCTCAGCTTACAATGAGCAGTTCTTC. The rearrangement joins TRBV6-6 to TRBJ2-1; no definite D call. The CDR3 length is 14 residues. Trimming shortened V by 0 bases and J by 4 bases, and 7 bases separated the two germline ends. The germline V gene encodes CDR1 MNHNY and CDR2 SVGAGI (reference sequence).

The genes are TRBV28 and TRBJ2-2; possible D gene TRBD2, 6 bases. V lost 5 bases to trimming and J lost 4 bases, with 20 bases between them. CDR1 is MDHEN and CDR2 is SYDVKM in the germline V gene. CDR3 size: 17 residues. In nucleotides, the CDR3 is TGTGCCAGCAGTCCCCTCAGAGGCGGGGACCTCACCGGGGAGCTGTTTTTT. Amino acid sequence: CASSPLRGGDLTGELFF.

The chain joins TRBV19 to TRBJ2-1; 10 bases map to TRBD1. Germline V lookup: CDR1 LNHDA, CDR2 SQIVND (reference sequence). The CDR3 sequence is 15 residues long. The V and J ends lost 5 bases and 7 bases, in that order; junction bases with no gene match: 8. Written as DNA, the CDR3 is TGTGCCAGTAGTCCTCGACAGGGGGCGCGTAATGAGCAGTTCTTC. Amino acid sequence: CASSPRQGARNEQFF. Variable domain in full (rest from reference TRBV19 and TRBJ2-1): DGGITQSPKYLFRKEGQNVTLSCEQNLNHDAMYWYRQDPGQGLRLIYYSQIVNDFQKGDIAEGYSVSREKKESFPLTVTSAQKNPTAFYLCASSPRQGARNEQFFGPGTRLTVL.